These 20 T cell receptor beta chains were all obtained from the same sample, sequenced in a study of cytomegalovirus exposure and HLA in healthy donors. A multiplex PCR was run with 60 Vbeta primers and 13 Jbeta primers. The data were produced by immunoSEQ multiplex PCR, yet TCRdb's version contains in-frame clones alone and is incomplete. The sample contains roughly 180,000 clones, 80% to 90% of which appear only once. Sequencing was done on a sample of PBMCs. Receptor source: a man younger than 35 in good health and CMV-seropositive.

The chain combines TRBV5-1 with TRBJ2-1; TRBD2 matches 10 bases. The CDR3 has 17 amino acids. From germline, CDR1 is SGHRS and CDR2 YFSETQ. Unmatched junction bases numbered 10, after V lost 7 bases and J lost 0 bases. The DNA of the CDR3 is TGCGCCAGCCGCTCCTCAGCGGGGGGGCCCTCCTACAATGAGCAGTTCTTC. Protein product: CASRSSAGGPSYNEQFF.

Only one count was recorded for this clone. This chain uses TRBV6-1 with TRBJ1-2; possible D gene TRBD1, 6 bases. The CDR3 totals 15 residues. CDR1 is MNHNS and CDR2 is SASEGT in the germline V gene. V was pared by 1 base and J by 4 bases, with 13 bases between. CDR3 region: CASSEEAGEPYGYTF. Written as DNA, the CDR3 is TGTGCCAGCAGTGAAGAGGCAGGGGAGCCCTATGGCTACACCTTC.

The V gene is TRBV2, the J gene TRBJ1-1; 9 nucleotides match TRBD1. Germline values: CDR1 SNHLY, CDR2 FYNNEI. CDR3 size: 16 residues. Trimming removed 3 bases from V and 4 bases from J; junction bases left unmatched: 9. As DNA, the CDR3 is TGTGCCAGCAGTGACCCTCCGACAGGGGGTTCCACTGAAGCTTTCTTT. Encoded protein: CASSDPPTGGSTEAFF.

This clone was found once. The rearrangement joins TRBV6-1 to TRBJ1-6; tentative D call: TRBD1 (6 bases). V was cut by 4 bases and J by 0 bases, with 10 bases left in between. Per the germline V gene, CDR1 is MNHNS and CDR2 is SASEGT. The CDR3 totals 16 residues. CDR3 DNA: TGTGCCAGCAGTGGGACAGTTAGCTCCTATAATTCACCCCTCCACTTT. Its translation: CASSGTVSSYNSPLHF.

This sequence joins TRBV2 and TRBJ1-2; 9 bases align to TRBD1. CDR1 and CDR2 (germline): SNHLY, FYNNEI. This CDR3 is built from 15 residues. V lost 3 bases, J lost 2 bases, and 4 bases stayed unmatched. In DNA, the CDR3 is TGTGCCAGCAGTGATGGGACAGGGATCAACTATGGCTACACCTTC. Residues: CASSDGTGINYGYTF.

The chain has TRBV1 and TRBJ2-5; whether TRBD1, the table's D call, matches the DNA was not checked. The better agreement between TRBJ2-7 and the DNA end casts doubt on the J call. TRBV1 is tagged as a pseudogene. The CDR3 length is 16 residues. CDR3 in DNA: TGCACCAGCAGCCCTCATAGAGCAGGGGGCACCTACGAGCAGTACTTC. Translating it yields CTSSPHRAGGTYEQYF.

The chain's CDR3 is CASSLGQGYYQETQYF. CDR3 DNA sequence: TGTGCCAGCAGTTTAGGACAGGGGTATTACCAAGAGACCCAGTACTTC. The chain employs TRBV27 and TRBJ2-5, with 9 bases aligning to TRBD1. Looked up from germline, CDR1 is MNHEY and CDR2 is SMNVEV (reference sequence). The CDR3 is made up of 16 amino acids. With 2 bases clipped from V and 0 bases from J, the junction kept 4 bases outside the gene matches.

The chain couples TRBV5-6 to TRBJ2-5; D might be TRBD2 (6 bases). The CDR3 spans 14 residues. The germline V and J ends were trimmed by 4 bases and 0 bases, with 10 bases remaining between them. Looked up from germline, CDR1 is SGHDT and CDR2 is YYEEEE. CDR3 region: CASSPGEYQETQYF. CDR3 nucleotide sequence: TGTGCCAGCAGCCCGGGGGAGTACCAAGAGACCCAGTACTTC.

This clone was picked up one time. This sequence joins TRBV5-6 and TRBJ2-3, with 11 bases identical to TRBD2. This CDR3 is built from 16 residues. V dropped 4 bases and J dropped 1; count of bases not matched to a gene: 5. Germline loops: CDR1 SGHDT, CDR2 YYEEEE. CDR3 DNA: TGTGCCAGCAGCAGCCTTAGCGGGGGGGGCACAGATACGCAGTATTTT. Encoded protein: CASSSLSGGGTDTQYF.

This chain links TRBV6-1 with TRBJ1-5; TRBD1 matches at 10 bases. The germline V gene encodes CDR1 MNHNS and CDR2 SASEGT. The length of the CDR3 is 14 residues. J lost 5 bases, V lost 5 bases, and 3 bases had no gene match. The CDR3 region is CASSTDRGHQPQHF. CDR3 DNA sequence: TGTGCCAGCAGTACTGACAGGGGGCATCAGCCCCAGCATTTT.

The V and J genes are TRBV27 and TRBJ1-1, with 7 bases fitting TRBD1. V lost 10 bases and J lost 1; bases outside the gene matches: 9. CDR3 size: 14 residues. CDR1 and CDR2 from the germline V gene are MNHEY and SMNVEV (reference sequence). DNA of the CDR3: TGTGCCACCTTCGACAGGGCCGGGAACACTGAAGCTTTCTTT. Residues: CATFDRAGNTEAFF.

This clone was seen only a few times. The J gene is TRBJ1-1, the V gene TRBV5-6; the match to TRBD1 covers 8 bases. The CDR3 is 13 amino acids. The V gene end was trimmed by 3 bases and the J gene end by 7 bases; junction bases not matched to a gene: 5. CDR1 SGHDT and CDR2 YYEEEE come from the germline V gene. The CDR3 nucleotides are TGTGCCAGCAGCTCATCCGACAGGGGTGAAGCTTTCTTT. The encoded protein is CASSSSDRGEAFF.

J is TRBJ2-7 and V is TRBV9, with D possibly being TRBD1 (6 bases). V gave up 4 bases and J gave up 4 bases, with 15 bases separating them. The germline V gene encodes CDR1 SGDLS and CDR2 YYNGEE. This CDR3 has 14 amino acids. The CDR3 protein is CASSPPGHLYEQYF. DNA of the CDR3: TGTGCCAGCAGCCCGCCGGGACACCTATACGAGCAGTACTTC.

V gene TRBV2 combines with J gene TRBJ2-7, with 7 positions matching TRBD2. The CDR3 runs 14 residues. With 6 bases clipped from V and 3 bases from J, the junction kept 8 bases outside the gene matches. Germline-derived CDR1 and CDR2 are SNHLY and FYNNEI. The chain's CDR3 is CASRGTTGGYEQYF. CDR3 coding DNA: TGTGCCAGCAGGGGGACGACGGGGGGCTACGAGCAGTACTTC.

This chain uses TRBV6-6 with TRBJ1-2, with a possible D match to TRBD1 (5 bases). The CDR3 length is 16 residues. In germline, CDR1 is MNHNY, CDR2 SVGAGI (reference sequence). Trimming stripped 0 bases from V and 3 bases from J, with 14 bases between. The CDR3 sequence: CASSYSIGGGDYGYTF. CDR3 in DNA: TGTGCCAGCAGTTACTCGATTGGGGGGGGAGACTATGGCTACACCTTC.

This chain joins TRBV4-3 and TRBJ1-3; maybe TRBD1 (5 bases). Trimming pared 2 bases from V and 1 base from J, leaving 12 bases between. In germline, CDR1 is LGHNA, CDR2 YSLEER. The CDR3 consists of 16 residues. In nucleotides, the CDR3 is TGCGCCAGCAGCCAAACATGGGGGGGATCTGGAAACACCATATATTTT. Translating gives CASSQTWGGSGNTIYF.

Concerning this clone itself: Other DNA sequences within the sample encode an identical CDR3. The V call is TRBV10-3, the J call TRBJ1-1; TRBD1 is a possible D gene (5 bases). CDR1 and CDR2 from the germline V gene are ENHRY and SYGVKD. The CDR3 consists of 13 residues. Trimming took 8 bases from V and 1 from J, leaving 11 bases between them. The CDR3 region has the DNA TGTGCCATCCGGACGGGGGGGAACACTGAAGCTTTCTTT. This translates into CAIRTGGNTEAFF.

The chain employs TRBV5-1 and TRBJ1-1; D uncertain. The germline V gene encodes CDR1 SGHRS and CDR2 YFSETQ. Trimming removed 3 bases at V and 6 bases at J, with 9 bases between. The CDR3 totals 12 residues. CDR3 loop: CASSSSSSEAFF. The CDR3 region has the DNA TGCGCCAGCAGCTCCTCTTCTTCTGAAGCTTTCTTT.

The DNA of the CDR3 is TGTGCCACCAGCGTATCAGGGTCTTTGGAGAAAGAGACCCAGTACTTC. Its protein product is CATSVSGSLEKETQYF. V and J are TRBV15 and TRBJ2-5; weak D call: TRBD1 (5 bases). Germline V gives CDR1 LNHNV, CDR2 YYDKDF (reference sequence). V gave up 5 bases and J gave up 3 bases, with 19 bases separating them. The CDR3 is made up of 16 amino acids.

This clone was detected ten times or more. The rearrangement joins TRBV21-1 to TRBJ1-4; the table's TRBD1 call for D was not verified on the DNA. TRBV21-1 is marked as a pseudogene. The length of the CDR3 is 17 residues. The CDR3 region has the DNA TGTGCCAGCAGCCGGGGACAGGGGGTAGGAACTAATGAAAAACTGTTTTTT. Translating it yields CASSRGQGVGTNEKLFF.